The rows below give T cell receptor beta chains drawn from one sample of a study of T-cell memory formation after mild COVID-19. MiXCR, run by TCRdb on the 5' RACE reads, gives a single entry per CDR3 protein. Of some 150,000 distinct CDR3 sequences listed, roughly 6.2% are singletons. Specimen: PBMCs or a T cell subset sorted from them (not recorded which). Source of these receptors: an adult woman who had mild COVID-19 (a few samples of this study predate the infection). Cell type and time point are not known. CDR3s include the opening cysteine and the closing phenylalanine or tryptophan. The D gene is left open where the match is weak. Where a row states a size, it is once, few, many or the class of an expanded clone; other rows omit it.

j_call v_call clone_size d_call cdr3_aa cdr3_nt
TRBJ2-2 TRBV3-1 many TRBD2 CASSPKETSGPGGTGELFF TGTGCCAGCAGCCCGAAAGAGACTAGCGGGCCGGGAGGCACCGGGGAGCTGTTTTTT
TRBJ2-7 TRBV20-1 many NA CSARDNEQYF TGCAGTGCTAGAGATAACGAGCAGTACTTC
TRBJ1-5 TRBV19 NA NA CASRPYRAGDQPQHF TGTGCCAGCAGACCCTACAGGGCTGGCGATCAGCCCCAGCATTTT
TRBJ2-1 TRBV4-1 NA NA CASSLQGPSYNEQFF TGCGCCAGCAGCCTTCAGGGTCCATCCTACAATGAGCAGTTCTTC
TRBJ1-2 TRBV12-3/TRBV12-4 NA NA CASRSSDSDGYTF TGTGCCAGCCGCTCATCAGACAGCGACGGCTACACCTTC
TRBJ2-7 TRBV29-1 NA NA CSVELAPYEQYF TGCAGCGTTGAACTAGCCCCGTACGAGCAGTACTTC
TRBJ1-2 TRBV4-2 NA NA CASSQLGREGGYTF TGTGCCAGCAGCCAACTCGGGCGAGAGGGTGGCTACACCTTC
TRBJ1-5 TRBV12-3/TRBV12-4 NA TRBD1 CASSMGQGLHF TGTGCCAGCAGCATGGGACAGGGATTGCATTTT
TRBJ2-3 TRBV20-1 NA NA CSGNTQYF TGCAGTGGCAATACGCAGTATTTT
TRBJ2-7 TRBV5-1 many NA CASSLGDISYEQYF TGCGCCAGCAGCTTGGGGGACATCTCCTACGAGCAGTACTTC
TRBJ2-1 TRBV5-1 NA NA CASSPGSTDGEQFF TGCGCCAGCAGCCCGGGGTCTACTGATGGTGAGCAGTTCTTC